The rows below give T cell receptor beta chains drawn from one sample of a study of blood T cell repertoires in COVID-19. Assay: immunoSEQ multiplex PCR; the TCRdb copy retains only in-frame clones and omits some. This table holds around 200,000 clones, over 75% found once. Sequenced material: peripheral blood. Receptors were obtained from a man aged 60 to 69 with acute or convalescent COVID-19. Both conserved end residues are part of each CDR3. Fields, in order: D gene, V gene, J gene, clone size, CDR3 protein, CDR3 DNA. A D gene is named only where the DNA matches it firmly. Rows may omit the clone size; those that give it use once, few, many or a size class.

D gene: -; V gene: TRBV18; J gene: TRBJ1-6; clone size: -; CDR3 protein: CASSGNRDSPLHF; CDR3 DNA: TGTGCCAGCTCAGGCAACAGGGATTCACCCCTCCACTTT
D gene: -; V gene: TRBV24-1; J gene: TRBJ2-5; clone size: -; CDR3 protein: CATSDSRQEREQTQYF; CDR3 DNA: TGTGCCACCAGTGACAGCAGACAGGAAAGGGAGCAGACCCAGTACTTC
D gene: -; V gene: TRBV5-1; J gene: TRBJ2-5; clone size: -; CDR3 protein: CASSLATRETQYF; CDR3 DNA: TGCGCCAGCAGTCTAGCGACGCGAGAGACCCAGTACTTC
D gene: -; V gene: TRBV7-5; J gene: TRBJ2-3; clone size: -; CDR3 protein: CVRSPEGAASTDTQYF; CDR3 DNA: TGTGTCAGAAGCCCGGAAGGGGCAGCTAGCACAGATACGCAGTATTTT
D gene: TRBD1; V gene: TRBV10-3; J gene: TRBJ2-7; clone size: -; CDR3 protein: CAISPGTGTTYEQYF; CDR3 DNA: TGTGCCATCAGTCCCGGGACAGGGACCACCTACGAGCAGTACTTC
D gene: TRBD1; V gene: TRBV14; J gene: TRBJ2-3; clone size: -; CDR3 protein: CASSPTGVRDTQYF; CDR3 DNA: TGTGCCAGCAGCCCGACAGGGGTGAGAGATACGCAGTATTTT
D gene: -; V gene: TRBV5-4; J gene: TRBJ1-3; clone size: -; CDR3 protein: CASSLAGNTIYF; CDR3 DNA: TGTGCCAGCAGCTTAGCCGGAAACACCATATATTTT
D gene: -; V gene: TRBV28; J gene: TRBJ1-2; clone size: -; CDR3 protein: CASRQGTPGGCGYTF; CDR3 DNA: TGTGCCAGCAGGCAAGGGACACCCGGAGGTTGTGGCTACACCTTC
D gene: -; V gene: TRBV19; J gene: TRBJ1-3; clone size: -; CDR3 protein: CASKAGLKGNTIYF; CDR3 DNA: TGTGCCAGTAAGGCGGGGCTTAAAGGAAACACCATATATTTT
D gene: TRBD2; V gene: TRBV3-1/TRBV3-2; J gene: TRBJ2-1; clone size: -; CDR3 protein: CASSQGLAGHNEQFF; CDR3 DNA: TGTGCCAGCAGCCAGGGACTAGCGGGGCACAATGAGCAGTTCTTC
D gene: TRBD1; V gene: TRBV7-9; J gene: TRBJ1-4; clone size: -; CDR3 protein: CASSLGDRVATNEKLFF; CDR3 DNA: TGTGCCAGCAGCTTAGGGGACAGAGTTGCAACTAATGAAAAACTGTTTTTT
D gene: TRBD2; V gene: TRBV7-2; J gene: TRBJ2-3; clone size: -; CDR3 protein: CASCPQGGGRATDTQYF; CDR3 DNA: TGTGCCAGCTGCCCGCAGGGGGGCGGGAGGGCCACAGATACGCAGTATTTT
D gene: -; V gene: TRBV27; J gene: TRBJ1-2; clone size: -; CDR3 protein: CASSLSATGTYGYTF; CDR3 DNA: TGTGCCAGCAGTTTATCGGCAACAGGAACCTATGGCTACACCTTC
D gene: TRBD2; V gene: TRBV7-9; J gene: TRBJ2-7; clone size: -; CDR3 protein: CASSLGLQGTRNHEQYF; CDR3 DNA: TGTGCCAGCAGCTTAGGGTTACAAGGGACTAGGAACCACGAGCAGTACTTC
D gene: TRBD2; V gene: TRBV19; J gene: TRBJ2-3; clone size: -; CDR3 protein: CASSIAREDADTDTQYF; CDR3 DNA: TGTGCCAGTAGTATAGCCCGGGAGGACGCGGACACAGATACGCAGTATTTT
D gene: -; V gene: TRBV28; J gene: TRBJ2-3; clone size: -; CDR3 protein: CASSLQRGTDTQYF; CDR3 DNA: TGTGCCAGCAGTTTACAGCGGGGCACAGATACGCAGTATTTT
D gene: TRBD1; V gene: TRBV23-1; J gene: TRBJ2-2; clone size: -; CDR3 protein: CASSLRTGGTGELFF; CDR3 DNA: TGCGCCAGCAGCTTAAGGACAGGCGGGACCGGGGAGCTGTTTTTT
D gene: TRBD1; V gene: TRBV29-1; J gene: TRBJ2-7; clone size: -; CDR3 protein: CSVGQGSYEQYF; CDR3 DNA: TGCAGCGTGGGACAGGGGAGCTACGAGCAGTACTTC
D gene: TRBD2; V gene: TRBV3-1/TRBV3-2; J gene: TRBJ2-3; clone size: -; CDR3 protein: CASSLSGPSTDTQYF; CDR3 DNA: TGTGCCAGCAGCCTTAGCGGGCCTAGCACAGATACGCAGTATTTT
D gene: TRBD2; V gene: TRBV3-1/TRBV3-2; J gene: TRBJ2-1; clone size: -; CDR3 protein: CASSQSGRVYNEQFF; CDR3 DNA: TGTGCCAGCAGCCAGAGCGGGAGAGTCTACAATGAGCAGTTCTTC
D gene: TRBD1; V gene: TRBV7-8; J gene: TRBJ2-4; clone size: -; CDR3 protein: CASSQKSGTGIAKNIQYF; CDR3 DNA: TGTGCCAGCAGCCAAAAAAGCGGGACAGGGATAGCCAAAAACATTCAGTACTTC
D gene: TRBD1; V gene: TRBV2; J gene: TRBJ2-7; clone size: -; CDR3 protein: CASRMGQGAFYEQYF; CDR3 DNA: TGTGCCAGCAGGATGGGACAGGGGGCGTTCTACGAGCAGTACTTC
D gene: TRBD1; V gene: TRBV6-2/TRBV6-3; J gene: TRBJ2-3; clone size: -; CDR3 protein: CASSYSAFGTAQYF; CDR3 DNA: TGTGCCAGCAGTTACTCCGCTTTTGGGACAGCGCAGTATTTT
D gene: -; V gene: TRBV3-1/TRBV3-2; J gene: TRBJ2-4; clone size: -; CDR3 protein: CASSPQGAFSKNIQYF; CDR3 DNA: TGTGCCAGCAGCCCACAGGGTGCTTTCTCCAAAAACATTCAGTACTTC
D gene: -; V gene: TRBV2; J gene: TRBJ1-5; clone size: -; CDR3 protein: CASSGRFSNQPQHF; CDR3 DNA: TGTGCCAGCAGTGGCCGGTTTAGCAATCAGCCCCAGCATTTT
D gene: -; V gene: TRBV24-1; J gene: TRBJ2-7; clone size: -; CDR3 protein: CATSDSSYEETTYEQYF; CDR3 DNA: TGTGCCACCAGTGATTCCTCTTATGAGGAGACTACCTACGAGCAGTACTTC
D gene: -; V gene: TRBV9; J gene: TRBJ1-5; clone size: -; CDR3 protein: CASSVHQRDNGGNQPQHF; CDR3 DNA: TGTGCCAGCAGCGTCCATCAACGGGACAATGGGGGCAATCAGCCCCAGCATTTT
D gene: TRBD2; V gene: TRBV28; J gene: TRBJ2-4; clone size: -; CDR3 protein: CASSLTHSGGGRGIQYF; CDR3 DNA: TGTGCCAGCAGTTTAACCCACTCGGGGGGGGGCCGCGGCATTCAGTACTTC
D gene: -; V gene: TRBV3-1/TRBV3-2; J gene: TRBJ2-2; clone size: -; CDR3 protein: CASSRWPENTGELFF; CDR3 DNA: TGTGCCAGCAGCCGATGGCCCGAGAACACCGGGGAGCTGTTTTTT
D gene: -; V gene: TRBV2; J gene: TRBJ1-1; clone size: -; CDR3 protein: CASSSDRNTEAFF; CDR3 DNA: TGTGCCAGCAGCTCGGACAGGAACACTGAAGCTTTCTTT
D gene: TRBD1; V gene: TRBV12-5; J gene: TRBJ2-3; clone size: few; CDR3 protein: CASGYIPGTGPTDTQYF; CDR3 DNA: TGTGCTAGTGGCTACATACCCGGGACAGGGCCCACAGATACGCAGTATTTT
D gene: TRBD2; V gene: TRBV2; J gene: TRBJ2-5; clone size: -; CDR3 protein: CASSSQRGSGETQYF; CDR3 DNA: TGTGCCAGCAGTTCCCAGCGGGGGAGCGGGGAGACCCAGTACTTC
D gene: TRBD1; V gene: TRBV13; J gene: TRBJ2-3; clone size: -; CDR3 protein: CASSPRTGGGTDTQYF; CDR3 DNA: TGTGCCAGCAGCCCTCGGACAGGCGGTGGCACAGATACGCAGTATTTT
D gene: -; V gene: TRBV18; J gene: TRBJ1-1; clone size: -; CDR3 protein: CASSPEKNTEAFF; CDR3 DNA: TGTGCCAGCTCACCAGAGAAGAACACTGAAGCTTTCTTT
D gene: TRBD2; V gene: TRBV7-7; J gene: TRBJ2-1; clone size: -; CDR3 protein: CASSPGTSGSYEQFF; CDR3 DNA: TGTGCTAGCAGCCCTGGGACTAGCGGGAGCTATGAGCAGTTCTTC
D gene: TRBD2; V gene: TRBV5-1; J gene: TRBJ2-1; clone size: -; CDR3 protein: CASGRGAGLNEQFF; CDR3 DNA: TGCGCCAGCGGCCGTGGAGCGGGGCTCAATGAGCAGTTCTTC
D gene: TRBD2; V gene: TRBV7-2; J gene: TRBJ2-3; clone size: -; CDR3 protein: CASSLGSGRAGDTQYF; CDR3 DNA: TGTGCCAGCAGCTTAGGTAGCGGGAGGGCCGGAGATACGCAGTATTTT
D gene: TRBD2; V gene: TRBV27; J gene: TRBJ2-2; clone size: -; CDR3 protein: CASSPYGLAGATGELFF; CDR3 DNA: TGTGCCAGCAGTCCATACGGTCTAGCGGGAGCCACCGGGGAGCTGTTTTTT
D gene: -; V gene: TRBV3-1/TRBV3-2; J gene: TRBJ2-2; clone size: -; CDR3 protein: CASSQRTGELFF; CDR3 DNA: TGTGCCAGCAGCCAACGGACCGGGGAGCTGTTTTTT
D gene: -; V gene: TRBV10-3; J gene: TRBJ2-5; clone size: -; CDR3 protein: CATHPGERLVGTQYF; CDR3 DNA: TGTGCCACCCACCCCGGGGAGAGACTAGTCGGGACCCAGTACTTC
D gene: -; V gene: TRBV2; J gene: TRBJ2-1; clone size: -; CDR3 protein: CASNEVFSVEQFF; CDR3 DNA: TGTGCCAGCAACGAGGTATTTTCTGTTGAGCAGTTCTTC
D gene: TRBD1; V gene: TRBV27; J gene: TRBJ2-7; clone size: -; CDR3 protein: CASSSTGGSEQYF; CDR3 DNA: TGTGCCAGCAGTTCGACAGGGGGGAGCGAGCAGTACTTC
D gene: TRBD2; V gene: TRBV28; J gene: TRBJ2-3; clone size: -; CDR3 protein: CASSPGREDTDTQYF; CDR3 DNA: TGTGCCAGCAGTCCCGGGCGGGAGGACACAGATACGCAGTATTTT
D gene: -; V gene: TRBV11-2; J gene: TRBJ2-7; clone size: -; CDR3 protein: CASSLGVGSYEQYF; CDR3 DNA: TGTGCCAGCAGCTTAGGTGTCGGCTCCTACGAGCAGTACTTC
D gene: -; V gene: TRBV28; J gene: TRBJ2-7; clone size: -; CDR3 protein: CASSQSGSTYEQYF; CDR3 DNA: TGTGCCAGCAGTCAGAGCGGGTCCACCTACGAGCAGTACTTC
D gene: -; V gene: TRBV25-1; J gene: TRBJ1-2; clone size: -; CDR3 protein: CASSTLGRNGYTF; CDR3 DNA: TGTGCCAGCAGTACCCTGGGCCGTAATGGCTACACCTTC
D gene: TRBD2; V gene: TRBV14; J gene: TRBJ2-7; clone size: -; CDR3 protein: CASSQEVRSGRGYEQYF; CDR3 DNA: TGTGCCAGCAGCCAAGAGGTGAGGAGCGGGAGGGGGTACGAGCAGTACTTC
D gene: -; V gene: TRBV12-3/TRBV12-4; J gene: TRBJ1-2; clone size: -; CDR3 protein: CASSWQGRAGYTF; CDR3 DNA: TGTGCCAGCAGTTGGCAGGGGCGGGCTGGCTACACCTTC
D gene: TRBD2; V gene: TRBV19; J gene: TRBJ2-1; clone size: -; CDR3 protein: CASSIVGRGGAYNEQFF; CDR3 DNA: TGTGCCAGTAGTATTGTCGGGAGGGGGGGAGCCTACAATGAGCAGTTCTTC
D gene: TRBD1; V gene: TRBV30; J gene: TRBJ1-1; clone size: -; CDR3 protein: CAWIPGRGVFKVNTEAFF; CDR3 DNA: TGTGCCTGGATTCCGGGCAGGGGGGTGTTTAAGGTGAACACTGAAGCTTTCTTT
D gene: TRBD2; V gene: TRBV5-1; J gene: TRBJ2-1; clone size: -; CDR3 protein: CASSLMTSGEQFF; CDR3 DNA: TGCGCCAGCAGCTTGATGACTAGCGGGGAGCAGTTCTTC
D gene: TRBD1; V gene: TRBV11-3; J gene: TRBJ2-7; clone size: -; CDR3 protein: CASSEGQGYEQYF; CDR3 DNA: TGTGCCAGCAGCGAGGGACAGGGCTACGAGCAGTACTTC
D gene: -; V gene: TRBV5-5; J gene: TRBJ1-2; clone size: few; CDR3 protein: CASSSQASGYTF; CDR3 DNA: TGTGCCAGCAGCTCACAGGCATCTGGCTACACCTTC
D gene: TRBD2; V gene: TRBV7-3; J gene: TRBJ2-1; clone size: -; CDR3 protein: CASSLSGRAVNEQFF; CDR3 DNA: TGTGCCAGCAGCTTAAGCGGGAGGGCAGTAAATGAGCAGTTCTTC
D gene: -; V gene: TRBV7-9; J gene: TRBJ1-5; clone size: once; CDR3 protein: CASSLGLGGSVSNQPQHF; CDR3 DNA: TGTGCCAGCAGCTTAGGATTGGGCGGGTCAGTTAGCAATCAGCCCCAGCATTTT
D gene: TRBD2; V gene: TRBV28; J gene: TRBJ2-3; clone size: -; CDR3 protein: CASSPRVMTSGRVTDTQYF; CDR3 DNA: TGTGCCAGCAGTCCCCGCGTTATGACTAGCGGGAGAGTAACAGATACGCAGTATTTT
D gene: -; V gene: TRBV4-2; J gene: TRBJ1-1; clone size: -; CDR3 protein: CASSLKRTVNTEAFF; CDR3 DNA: TGTGCCAGCAGCCTAAAAAGGACAGTGAACACTGAAGCTTTCTTT
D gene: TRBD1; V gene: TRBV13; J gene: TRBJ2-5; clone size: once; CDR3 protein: CASSRRQGGETQYF; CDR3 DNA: TGTGCCAGCAGCAGGCGACAGGGGGGAGAGACCCAGTACTTC
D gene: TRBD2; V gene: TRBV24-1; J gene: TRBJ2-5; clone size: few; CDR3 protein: CATSDTKTSSETQYF; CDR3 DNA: TGTGCCACCAGTGATACCAAGACTAGCAGTGAGACCCAGTACTTC
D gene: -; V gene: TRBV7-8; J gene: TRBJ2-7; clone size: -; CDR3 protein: CASSPVLDEQYF; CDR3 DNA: TGTGCCAGCAGCCCCGTCCTAGACGAGCAGTACTTC